This T cell receptor beta chain was observed in a study of cytomegalovirus exposure and HLA in healthy donors. Remarks on this clone: Its target is unknown. Other DNA sequences in this specimen translate into the identical CDR3.

PCR involved 60 Vbeta and 13 Jbeta primers. Data came from immunoSEQ multiplex PCR; TCRdb stores just in-frame clones and leaves some out. The data contain around 140,000 clones, about 76% of them singletons. The CDR3 sequence is 14 residues long. Trimming removed 0 bases at V and 5 bases at J, with 9 bases between. Germline CDR1 is SGDLS and CDR2 is YYNGEE. Whole-study results and caveats: There were several of the most significant clusters that appeared linked to common viral pathogens in a later analysis.

Unrecorded immune exposures were likely, despite nominal health at sampling. Sequenced sample: PBMCs. The source is a male donor in good health and CMV-seronegative. The rearrangement links TRBV9 to TRBJ1-5; tentatively, D is TRBD1 (6 bases). CDR3 DNA sequence: TGTGCCAGCAGCGTAGAGGGGGGGGATCAGCCCCAGCATTTT. It encodes CASSVEGGDQPQHF.